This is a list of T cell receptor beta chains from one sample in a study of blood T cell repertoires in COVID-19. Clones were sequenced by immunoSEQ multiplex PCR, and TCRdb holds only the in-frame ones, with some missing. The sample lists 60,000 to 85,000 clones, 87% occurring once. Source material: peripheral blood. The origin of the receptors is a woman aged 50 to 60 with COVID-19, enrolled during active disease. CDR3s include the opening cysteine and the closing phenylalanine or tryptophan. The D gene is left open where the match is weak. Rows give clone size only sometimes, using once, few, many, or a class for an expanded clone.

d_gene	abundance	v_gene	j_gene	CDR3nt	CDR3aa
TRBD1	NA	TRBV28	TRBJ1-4	TGTGCCTCGGGACAGGGGAACGAAAAACTGTTTTTT	CASGQGNEKLFF
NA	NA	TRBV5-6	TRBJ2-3	TGTGCCAGCTTCCAACGGGGGGCGGGCACAGATACGCAGTATTTT	CASFQRGAGTDTQYF
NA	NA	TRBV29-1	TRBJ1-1	TGCAGCGTCATGACAGGGAACACTGAAGCTTTCTTT	CSVMTGNTEAFF
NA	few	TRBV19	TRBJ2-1	TGTGCCAGTAGTCCTCCCGGGGTGGCTCCAAATGAGCAGTTCTTC	CASSPPGVAPNEQFF
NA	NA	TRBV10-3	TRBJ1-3	TGTGCCATCCAGGGCGGAGGAAACACCATATATTTT	CAIQGGGNTIYF
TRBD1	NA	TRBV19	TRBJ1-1	TGTGCCAGTAGCCCAGGGGGCTGGGGCCCTGAAGCTTTCTTT	CASSPGGWGPEAFF
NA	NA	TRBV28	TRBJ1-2	TGTGCCAGCCAGACAGGAAGCATTGGCTACACCTTC	CASQTGSIGYTF
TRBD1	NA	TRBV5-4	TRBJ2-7	TGTGCCAGCAGCTGGAAGACAGGGGCCTACGAGCAGTACTTC	CASSWKTGAYEQYF
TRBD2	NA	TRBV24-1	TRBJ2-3	TGTGCCACCAGTGACCCCGGATGGACTAGCGGTCCCTCCACAGATACGCAGTATTTT	CATSDPGWTSGPSTDTQYF
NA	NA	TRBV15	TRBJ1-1	TGTGCCACCAGCACCAGGGTTGCGGACACTGAAGCTTTCTTT	CATSTRVADTEAFF
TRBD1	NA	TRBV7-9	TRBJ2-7	TGTGCCAGCAGCTTTACGACAGGGAACGAGCAGTACTTC	CASSFTTGNEQYF
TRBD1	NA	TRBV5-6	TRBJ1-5	TGTGCCAGCAGCCTGGACAGGGCGAATCAGCCCCAGCATTTT	CASSLDRANQPQHF
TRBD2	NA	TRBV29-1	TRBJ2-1	TGCAGCGTTGGGGGGAAAGCGGGAGAAAGTTACAATGAGCAGTTCTTC	CSVGGKAGESYNEQFF
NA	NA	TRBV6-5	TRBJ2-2	TGTGCCAGCAGTTACACAGGGAACACCGGGGAGCTGTTTTTT	CASSYTGNTGELFF
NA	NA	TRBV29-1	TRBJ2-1	TGCAGCGCCGGTGTAACTCCCTACAATGAGCAGTTCTTC	CSAGVTPYNEQFF
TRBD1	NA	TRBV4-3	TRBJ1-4	TGCGCCAGCAGCCTAGGTGCAGGGGGCTATGAAAAACTGTTTTTT	CASSLGAGGYEKLFF
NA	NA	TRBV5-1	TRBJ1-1	TGCGCCAGCAGCTGGAGGGGAGGTGAGAACACTGAAGCTTTCTTT	CASSWRGGENTEAFF
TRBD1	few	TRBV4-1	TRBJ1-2	TGCGCCAGCACCATTACAGGGGGAAGGTATGGCTACACCTTC	CASTITGGRYGYTF
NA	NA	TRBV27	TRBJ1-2	TGTGCCAGCACTCTAACCCCCTTGAATGGCTACACCTTC	CASTLTPLNGYTF
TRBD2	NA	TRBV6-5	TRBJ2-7	TGTGCCAGCAGTTACTCGGGCCGGGAGGGCTACGAGCAGTACTTC	CASSYSGREGYEQYF
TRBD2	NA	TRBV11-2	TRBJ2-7	TGTGCCAGCAGCACGCTAGCGGGAGGAGCTTTCTCCTACGAGCAGTACTTC	CASSTLAGGAFSYEQYF
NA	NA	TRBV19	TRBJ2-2	TGTGCCACCAGATACTACGCCACGAACACCGGGGAGCTGTTTTTT	CATRYYATNTGELFF
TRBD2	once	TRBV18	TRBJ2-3	TGTGCCAGCTCACAGGCCAGCGGGAAAACAGATACGCAGTATTTT	CASSQASGKTDTQYF
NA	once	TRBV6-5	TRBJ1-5	TGTGCCAGCGGGGCGTTGGGGCCAAATCAGCCCCAGCATTTT	CASGALGPNQPQHF
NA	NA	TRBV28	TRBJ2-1	TGTGCCAGCAGGGATCGGGCCGGGGGAGGCATCTACAATGAGCAGTTCTTC	CASRDRAGGGIYNEQFF
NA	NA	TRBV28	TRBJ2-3	TGTGCCAGCACCGTTGGACAGCCAGTCACAGATACGCAGTATTTT	CASTVGQPVTDTQYF
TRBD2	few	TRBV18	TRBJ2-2	TGTGCCAGCTCACCAGGGAGCGGGGGCACCGGGGAGCTGTTTTTT	CASSPGSGGTGELFF
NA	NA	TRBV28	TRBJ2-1	TGTGCCAGCAGTTTCTATTCGCGTGTTCGAGTTTGGCGGCTAGTCTCCTACAATGAGCAGTTCTTC	CASSFYSRVRVWRLVSYNEQFF
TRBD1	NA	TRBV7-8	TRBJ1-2	TGTGCCAGCAGCGCCTACAGGGGGCGCGGCTATGGCTACACCTTC	CASSAYRGRGYGYTF
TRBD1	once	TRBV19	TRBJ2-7	TGTGCCAGTAGTAGGGACAGCTCCTACGAGCAGTACTTC	CASSRDSSYEQYF
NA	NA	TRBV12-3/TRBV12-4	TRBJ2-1	TGTGCCAGCAGTTTGGGGCAGGGTAATGAGCAGTTCTTC	CASSLGQGNEQFF
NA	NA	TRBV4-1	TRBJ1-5	TGCGCCAGCAGCCAAGTTCAGGGGAGCAATCAGCCCCAGCATTTT	CASSQVQGSNQPQHF
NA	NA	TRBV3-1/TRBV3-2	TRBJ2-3	TGTGCCAGCAGCCAACGGAGGGCAGATACGCAGTATTTT	CASSQRRADTQYF
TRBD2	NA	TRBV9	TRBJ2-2	TGTGCCAGCAGCGTAATCGCGGGAGGCCTCAACACCGGGGAGCTGTTTTTT	CASSVIAGGLNTGELFF
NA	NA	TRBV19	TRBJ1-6	TGTGCCAGTAGTATAACACCCAACAGGAATTCACCCCTCCACTTT	CASSITPNRNSPLHF
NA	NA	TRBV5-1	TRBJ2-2	TGCGCCAGCAGCTTGGTTCGGAGCCACGGGAACACCGGGGAGCTGTTTTTT	CASSLVRSHGNTGELFF
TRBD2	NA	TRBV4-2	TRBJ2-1	TGTGCCAGCGGGCGACTAGCGGGAAGGGGGGAGCAGTTCTTC	CASGRLAGRGEQFF